The present TCR beta chain was sequenced within a study of blood T cell repertoires in COVID-19. The V gene's germline CDR1 is MNHEY and CDR2 SVGAGI. CDR3 size: 15 residues. The ends were cut back, 2 bases at V and 0 bases at J, with 8 bases in the middle. Sequencing used immunoSEQ multiplex PCR; TCRdb keeps in-frame clones, though not all of them. Counted here are tens of thousands of clones, roughly 88% occurring once; the ten biggest clones make up 3% to 3.5%. The sequencing input was peripheral blood. The source of this sequence is a man in his fifties with active COVID-19. The chain uses TRBV6-5 and TRBJ1-3, with D uncertain. The CDR3, as DNA: TGTGCCAGCAGTTACGAAGCGAACTCTGGAAACACCATATATTTT. Its translation: CASSYEANSGNTIYF.